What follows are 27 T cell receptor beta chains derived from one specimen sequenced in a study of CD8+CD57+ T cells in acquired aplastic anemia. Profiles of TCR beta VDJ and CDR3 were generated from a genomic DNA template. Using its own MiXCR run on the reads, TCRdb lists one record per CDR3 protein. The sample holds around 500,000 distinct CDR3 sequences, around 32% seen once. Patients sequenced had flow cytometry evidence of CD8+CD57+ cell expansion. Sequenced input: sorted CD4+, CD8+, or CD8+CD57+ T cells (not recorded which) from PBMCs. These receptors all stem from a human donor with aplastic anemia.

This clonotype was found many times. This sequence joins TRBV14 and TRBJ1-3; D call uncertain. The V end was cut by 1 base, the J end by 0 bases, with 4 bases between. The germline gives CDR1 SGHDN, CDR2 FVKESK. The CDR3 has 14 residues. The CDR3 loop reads CASSQAGSGNTIYF. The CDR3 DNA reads TGTGCCAGCAGCCAAGCGGGCTCTGGAAACACCATATATTTT.

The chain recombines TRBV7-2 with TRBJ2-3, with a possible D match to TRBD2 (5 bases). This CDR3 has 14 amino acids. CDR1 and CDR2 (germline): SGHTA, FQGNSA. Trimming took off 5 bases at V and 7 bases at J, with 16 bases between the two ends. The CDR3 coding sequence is TGTGCCAGCAGCCTAAAAGCTAGCCCATATACGCAGTATTTT. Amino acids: CASSLKASPYTQYF.

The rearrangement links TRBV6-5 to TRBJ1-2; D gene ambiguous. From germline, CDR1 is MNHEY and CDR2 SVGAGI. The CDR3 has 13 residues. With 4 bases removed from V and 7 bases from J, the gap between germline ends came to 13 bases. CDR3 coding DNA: TGTGCCAGCAGTTTCCCCGGACTTCTTGGCTACACCTTC. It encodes CASSFPGLLGYTF.

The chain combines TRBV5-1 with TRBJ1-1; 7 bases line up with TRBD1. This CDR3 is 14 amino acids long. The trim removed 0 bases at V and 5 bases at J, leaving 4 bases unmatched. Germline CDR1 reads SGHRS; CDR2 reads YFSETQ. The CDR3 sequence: CASSLEAGGTEAFF. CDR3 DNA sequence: TGCGCCAGCAGCTTGGAAGCAGGGGGGACTGAAGCTTTCTTT.

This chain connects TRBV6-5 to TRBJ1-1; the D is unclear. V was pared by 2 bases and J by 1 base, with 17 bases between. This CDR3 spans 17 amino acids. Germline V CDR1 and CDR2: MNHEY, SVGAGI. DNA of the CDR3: TGTGCCAGCAGTTACGGTTCGGTCTATGCGCGGAACACTGAAGCTTTCTTT. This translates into CASSYGSVYARNTEAFF.

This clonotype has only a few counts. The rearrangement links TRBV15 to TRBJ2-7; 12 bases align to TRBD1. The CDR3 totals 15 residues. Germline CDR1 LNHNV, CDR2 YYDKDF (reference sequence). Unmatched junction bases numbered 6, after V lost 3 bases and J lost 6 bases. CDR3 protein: CATSSRGQGAGEQYF. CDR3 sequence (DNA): TGTGCCACCAGCAGCCGGGGACAGGGGGCAGGCGAGCAGTACTTC.

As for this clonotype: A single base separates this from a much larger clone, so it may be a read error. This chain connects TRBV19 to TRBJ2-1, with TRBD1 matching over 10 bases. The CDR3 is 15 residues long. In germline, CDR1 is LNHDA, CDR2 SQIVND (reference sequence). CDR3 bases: TGTGTCAGTAGTGGGGACAGGGGCACCTACAATGAGCAGTTCTTC. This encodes CVSSGDRGTYNEQFF.

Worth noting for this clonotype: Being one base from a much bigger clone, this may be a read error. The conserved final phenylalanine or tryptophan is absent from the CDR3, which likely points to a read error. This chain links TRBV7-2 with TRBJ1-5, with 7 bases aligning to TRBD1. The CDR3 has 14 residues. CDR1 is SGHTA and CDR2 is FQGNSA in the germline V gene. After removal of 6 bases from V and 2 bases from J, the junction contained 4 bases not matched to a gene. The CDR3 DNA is TGTGCCAGCAGTAACCAGGGGGGCAATCAGCCCCAGCATTCT. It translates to CASSNQGGNQPQHS.

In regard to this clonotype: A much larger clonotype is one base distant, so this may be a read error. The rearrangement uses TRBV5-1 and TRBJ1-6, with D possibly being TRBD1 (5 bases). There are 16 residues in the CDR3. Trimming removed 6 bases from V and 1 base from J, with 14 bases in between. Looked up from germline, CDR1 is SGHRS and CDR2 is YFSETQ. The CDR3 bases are TGCGCCAGCACACGACGGGGACTGTCCTATAATTCACCCCTCCACTTT. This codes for CASTRRGLSYNSPLHF.

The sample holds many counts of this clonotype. CDR3 amino acids: CASSQVSGESPLHF. The CDR3 nucleotides are TGCGCCAGCAGCCAAGTTTCAGGGGAGTCACCCCTCCACTTT. V gene TRBV4-3 combines with J gene TRBJ1-6; weak D call: TRBD1 (6 bases). The CDR3 contains 14 residues. Germline V gene data show CDR1 as LGHNA and CDR2 as YSLEER. V was trimmed by 1 base and J by 10 bases, leaving 11 bases between them.

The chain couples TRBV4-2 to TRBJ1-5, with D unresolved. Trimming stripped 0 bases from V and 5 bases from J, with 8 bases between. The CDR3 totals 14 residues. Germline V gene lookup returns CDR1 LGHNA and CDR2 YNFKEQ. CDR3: CASSQDPGDQPQHF. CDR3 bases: TGTGCCAGCAGCCAAGATCCAGGAGATCAGCCCCAGCATTTT.

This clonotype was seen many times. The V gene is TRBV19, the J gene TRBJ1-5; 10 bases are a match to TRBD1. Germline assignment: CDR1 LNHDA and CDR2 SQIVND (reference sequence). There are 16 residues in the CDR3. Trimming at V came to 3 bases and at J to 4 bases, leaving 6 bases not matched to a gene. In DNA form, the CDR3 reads TGTGCCAGTAGTATGTGGTGGACAGGGGGAAATCAGCCCCAGCATTTT. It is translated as CASSMWWTGGNQPQHF.

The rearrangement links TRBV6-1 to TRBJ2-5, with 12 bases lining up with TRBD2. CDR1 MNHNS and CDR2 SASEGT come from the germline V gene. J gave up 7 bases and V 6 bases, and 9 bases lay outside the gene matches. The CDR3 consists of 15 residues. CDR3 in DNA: TGTGCCAGCAGCCCTACTAGCGGGGGGCGGTGGACCCAGTACTTC. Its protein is CASSPTSGGRWTQYF.

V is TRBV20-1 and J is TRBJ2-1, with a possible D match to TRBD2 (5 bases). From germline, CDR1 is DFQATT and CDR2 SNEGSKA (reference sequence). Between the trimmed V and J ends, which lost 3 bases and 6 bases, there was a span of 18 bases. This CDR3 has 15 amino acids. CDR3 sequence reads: CSASRRGDFSNEQFF. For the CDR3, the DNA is TGCAGTGCTAGCCGTCGGGGAGATTTTAGCAATGAGCAGTTCTTC.

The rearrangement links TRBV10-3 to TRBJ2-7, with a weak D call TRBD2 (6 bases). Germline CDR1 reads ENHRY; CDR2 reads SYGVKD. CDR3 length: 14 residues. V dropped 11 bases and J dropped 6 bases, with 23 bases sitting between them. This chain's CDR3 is CAARERRLPVEQYF. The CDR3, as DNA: TGTGCCGCCCGGGAGCGTCGCCTTCCAGTCGAGCAGTACTTC.

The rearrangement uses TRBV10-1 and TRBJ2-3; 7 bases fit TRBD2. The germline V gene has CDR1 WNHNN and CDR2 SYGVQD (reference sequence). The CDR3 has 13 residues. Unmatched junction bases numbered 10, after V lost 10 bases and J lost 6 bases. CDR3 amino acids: CAISSTSVDTQYF. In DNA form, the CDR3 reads TGCGCCATATCATCAACTAGCGTCGATACGCAGTATTTT.

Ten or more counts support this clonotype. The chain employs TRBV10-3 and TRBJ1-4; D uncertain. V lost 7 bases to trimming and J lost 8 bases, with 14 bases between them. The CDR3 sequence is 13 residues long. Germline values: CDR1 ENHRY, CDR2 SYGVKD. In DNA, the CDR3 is TGTGCCATCACCGGAGGCCCTGGGGAAAAACTGTTTTTT. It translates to CAITGGPGEKLFF.

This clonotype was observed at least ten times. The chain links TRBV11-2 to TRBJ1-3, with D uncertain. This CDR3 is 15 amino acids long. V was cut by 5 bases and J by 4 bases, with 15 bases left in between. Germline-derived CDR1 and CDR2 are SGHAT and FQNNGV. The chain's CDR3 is CASSLGPAGGNTIYF. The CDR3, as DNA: TGTGCCAGCAGCCTAGGCCCGGCGGGAGGAAACACCATATATTTT.

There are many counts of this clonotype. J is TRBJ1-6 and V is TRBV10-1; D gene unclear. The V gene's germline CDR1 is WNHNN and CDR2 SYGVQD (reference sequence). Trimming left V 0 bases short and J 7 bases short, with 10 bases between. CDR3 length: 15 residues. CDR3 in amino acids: CASSESGGMNSPLHF. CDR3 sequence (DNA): TGCGCCAGCAGTGAGTCGGGAGGCATGAATTCACCCCTCCACTTT.

The chain's CDR3 is CASSLQGKNYGYTF. Here the CDR3 DNA reads TGTGCCAGCAGTTTACAGGGCAAGAACTATGGCTACACCTTC. The chain employs TRBV27 and TRBJ1-2; D might be TRBD1 (5 bases). Germline V gives CDR1 MNHEY, CDR2 SMNVEV (reference sequence). V lost 2 bases and J 2 bases, leaving 9 bases between the germline ends. The CDR3 consists of 14 residues.

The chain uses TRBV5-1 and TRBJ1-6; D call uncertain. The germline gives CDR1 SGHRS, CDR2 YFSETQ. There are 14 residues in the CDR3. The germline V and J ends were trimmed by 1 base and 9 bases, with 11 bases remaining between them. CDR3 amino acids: CASSLKGRFSPLHF. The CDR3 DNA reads TGCGCCAGCAGCTTGAAAGGGAGGTTTTCACCCCTCCACTTT.

The CDR3 coding sequence is TGTGCCAGCAGCTCCTTACAGGGATTTACGGAGACCCAGTACTTC. This codes for CASSSLQGFTETQYF. This sequence joins TRBV7-3 and TRBJ2-5; D perhaps matches TRBD1 (6 bases). This CDR3 is 15 amino acids long. The V gene's germline CDR1 is SGHTA and CDR2 FQGTGA. V was pared by 4 bases and J by 5 bases, with 17 bases between.

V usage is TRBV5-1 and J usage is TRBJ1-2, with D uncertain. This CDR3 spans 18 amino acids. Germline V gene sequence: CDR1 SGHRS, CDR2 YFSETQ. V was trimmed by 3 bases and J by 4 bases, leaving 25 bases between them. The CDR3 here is CASSSRPTSGQKFYGYTF. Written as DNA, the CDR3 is TGCGCCAGCAGCTCACGCCCTACTTCTGGCCAGAAGTTCTATGGCTACACCTTC. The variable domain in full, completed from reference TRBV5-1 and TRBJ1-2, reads KAGVTQTPRYLIKTRGQQVTLSCSPISGHRSVSWYQQTPGQGLQFLFEYFSETQRNKGNFPGRFSGRQFSNSRSEMNVSTLELGDSALYLCASSSRPTSGQKFYGYTFGSGTRLTVV.

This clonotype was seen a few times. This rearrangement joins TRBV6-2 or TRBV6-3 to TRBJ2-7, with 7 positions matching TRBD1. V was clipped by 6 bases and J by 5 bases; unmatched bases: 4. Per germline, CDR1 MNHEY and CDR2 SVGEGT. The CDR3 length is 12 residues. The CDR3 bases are TGTGCCAGCAGGTATGACAGGGACGAGCAGTACTTC. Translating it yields CASRYDRDEQYF.

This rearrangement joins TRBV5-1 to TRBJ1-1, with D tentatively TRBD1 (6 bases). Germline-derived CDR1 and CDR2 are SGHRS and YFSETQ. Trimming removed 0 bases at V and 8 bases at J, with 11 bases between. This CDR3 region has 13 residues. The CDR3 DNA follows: TGCGCCAGCAGCTTGGACAGGGATGGGGAAGCTTTCTTT. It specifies CASSLDRDGEAFF.

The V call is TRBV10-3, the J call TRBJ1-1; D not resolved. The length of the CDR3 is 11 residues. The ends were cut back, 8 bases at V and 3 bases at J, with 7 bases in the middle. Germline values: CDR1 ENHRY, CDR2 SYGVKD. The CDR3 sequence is CAIGRDTEAFF. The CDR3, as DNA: TGTGCCATCGGAAGGGACACTGAAGCTTTCTTT.

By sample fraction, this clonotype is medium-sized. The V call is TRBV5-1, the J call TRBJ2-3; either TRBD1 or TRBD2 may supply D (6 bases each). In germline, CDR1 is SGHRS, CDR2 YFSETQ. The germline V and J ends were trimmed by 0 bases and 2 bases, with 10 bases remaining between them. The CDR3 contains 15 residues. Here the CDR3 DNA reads TGCGCCAGCAGCTTGGAGGGGGGTTACACAGATACGCAGTATTTT. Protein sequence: CASSLEGGYTDTQYF.